The present T cell receptor beta chain was sequenced within a study of identical twins (TCRdb year 2016). Some background on the complete study: The study deep-sequenced TCR alpha and beta repertoires from monozygotic twins, unrelated adults of various ages and cord blood to test whether fetal clonotypes persist. To rule out contamination, the twin experiments were replicated at different times with different library preparation protocols.

Overall results and qualifications from the work: Out-of-frame TCR alpha sharing in monozygotic twins was systematically underestimated by recombination models, whereas sharing between unrelated individuals was in agreement with the recombination models. In beta out-of-frame sequences, excess twin sharing was weaker, because having fewer shared sequences lowered the signal-to-noise ratio. Because the same donors could not be followed over many years, conclusions were based on cross-sectional statistical analysis. Zero-insertion analyses could be partly confounded by invariant T cells such as MAIT and iNKT, although diverse VJ usage argued against such confounding for most clonotypes. Compared with coincidental sharing between unrelated individuals, an excess of low generation-probability sequences was observed among out-of-frame TCR alpha sequences shared between twins. Abundant cord blood beta clonotypes carried fewer insertions; young adult naive repertoires showed a weaker similar trend, while memory repertoires showed none.

Library preparation employed 5' RACE. Sequencer: Illumina HiSeq 2000. A universal primer binding site was added through template switching, and the final cDNA carried a unique molecular identifier so that TCR cDNA molecules could be counted accurately. First-strand cDNA for TCR alpha and beta chains was synthesized from specific primers in the conserved constant-segment region. Each cDNA library was double barcoded, with a SMART-Mk sample barcode plus Illumina barcodes, to control for contamination. TruSeq adapter sequences, together with Illumina sample barcodes, were added in two successive PCR steps. The TCR alpha and beta cDNA libraries were sequenced on the Illumina HiSeq platform using custom primers. In the paper's pipeline: MiGEC was used to process raw reads and extract unique molecular identifiers, and MiXCR was used to find CDR3 positions. Recombination models were inferred per individual with the repgenHMM and IGoR tools using an EM algorithm. The tcR package in R was used for shared clonotype analysis, with sharing normalized by the product of cloneset sizes. To study raw recombination without the effects of thymic and clonal selection, out-of-frame nonproductive sequences were analyzed. The public reads were run again by TCRdb, first through fastp at Q25 and then through MiXCR, and only productive beta chains were kept. Entries are consolidated by CDR3 protein sequence, retaining the most common genes and DNA. The V and J calls and clone size come from TCRdb's table, not from the authors' own analysis. Within this sample are 460,000 or so distinct CDR3 sequences, with 14% of them counted one time only. The ten most abundant clones make up roughly 0.56% of the sample.

Between the V and J ends, shortened by 4 bases and 6 bases respectively, the junction contains 12 bases. The CDR3 contains 12 residues, cysteine and phenylalanine counted. This entry keeps only the CDR3 DNA: 36 bases, framed from base 1. Sequences DFQATT (CDR1) and SNEGSKA (CDR2) are obtained from the germline V gene (reference sequence). This clonotype came up many times. Its binding antigen is unknown. No qualities accompany the bases; no much larger clone lies one base away. Every donor in the study was a healthy Caucasian. The twin cohort consisted of three pairs of female monozygotic twins, all aged roughly 18 to 30 years. Positive isolation kits from Invitrogen were used to isolate CD4+ and CD8+ T cell populations. The same sample was also used in a study of yellow fever vaccine responses in identical twins. As that second paper reports: The T cell response to vaccination in identical twins was reported by the authors to appear partly convergent and partly personalized. Focusing on identical twins, the study followed the T cell clones that responded to the vaccine, and did so with precision.

The chain was built from TRBV20-1 and TRBJ2-5; TRBD2 is a weak D gene call, 6 bases matching. The sample consisted of CD4+ T cells sorted from blood. The receptor's source is a woman younger than 30 in good health. The nucleotide sequence reads as follows: TGCAGTGCTACCTTACTAGCTAAGACCCAGTACTTC. Its protein is CSATLLAKTQYF.